The sequence of this TCR beta chain was determined in a study of cytomegalovirus exposure and HLA in healthy donors. For the study at large: One earlier analysis, a look at about 179 million T cells, found some 110 million unique TCR beta sequences.

In this sample, this clone turned up a few times. Its antigen remains unidentified. PCR was performed using 60 Vbeta and 13 Jbeta primers. This table comes from immunoSEQ multiplex PCR, and its TCRdb copy is limited to in-frame clones, with some not included. The repertoire has 75,000 or so clones, approximately 74% of them found once; the top ten carry about 24%. Study-wide results and limits: Across donors, presence/absence analyses took sequencing depth to be roughly uniform.

The V gene lost 8 bases and the J gene lost 0 bases, with 14 bases spanning the gap. Germline V lookup: CDR1 SGHDN, CDR2 FVKESK. This CDR3 region has 16 residues. The chain combines TRBV14 with TRBJ2-6, with D possibly TRBD2 on 5 matching bases. The origin of this receptor is a woman younger than 45 in good health and CMV-seropositive. The sequencing sample was made of PBMCs. CDR3 nucleotides: TGTGCCAGCTCACTTGGGAGCTACTCTGGGGCCAACGTCCTGACTTTC. It yields the protein CASSLGSYSGANVLTF. The full variable domain, with the rest looked up from reference TRBV14 and TRBJ2-6, is EAGVTQFPSHSVIEKGQTVTLRCDPISGHDNLYWYRRVMGKEIKFLLHFVKESKQDESGMPNNRFLAERTGGTYSTLKVQPAELEDSGVYFCASSLGSYSGANVLTFGAGSRLTVL.